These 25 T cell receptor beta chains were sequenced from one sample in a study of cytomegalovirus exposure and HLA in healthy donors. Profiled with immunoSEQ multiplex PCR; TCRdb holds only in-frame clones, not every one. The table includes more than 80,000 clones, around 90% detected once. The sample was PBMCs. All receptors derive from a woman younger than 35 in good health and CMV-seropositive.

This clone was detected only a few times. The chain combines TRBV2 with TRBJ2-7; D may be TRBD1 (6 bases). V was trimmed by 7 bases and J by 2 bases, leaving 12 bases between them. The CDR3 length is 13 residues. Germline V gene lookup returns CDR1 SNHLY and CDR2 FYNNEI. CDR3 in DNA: TGTGCCAGCACCGGGGACATAGCCTACGAGCAGTACGTC. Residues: CASTGDIAYEQYV.

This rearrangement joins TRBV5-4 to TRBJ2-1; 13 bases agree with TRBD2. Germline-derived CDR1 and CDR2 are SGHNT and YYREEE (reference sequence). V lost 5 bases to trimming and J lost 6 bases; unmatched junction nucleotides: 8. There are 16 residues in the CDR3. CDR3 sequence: CASSLTSGGAGNEQFF. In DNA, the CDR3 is TGTGCCAGCAGTCTTACTAGCGGGGGGGCGGGCAATGAGCAGTTCTTC.

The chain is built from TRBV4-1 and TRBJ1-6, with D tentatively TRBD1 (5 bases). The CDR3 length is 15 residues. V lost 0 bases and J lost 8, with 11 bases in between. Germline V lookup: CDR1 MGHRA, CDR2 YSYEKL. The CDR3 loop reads CASSQENRLDSPLHF. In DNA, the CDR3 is TGCGCCAGCAGCCAAGAAAACAGGTTGGATTCACCCCTCCACTTT.

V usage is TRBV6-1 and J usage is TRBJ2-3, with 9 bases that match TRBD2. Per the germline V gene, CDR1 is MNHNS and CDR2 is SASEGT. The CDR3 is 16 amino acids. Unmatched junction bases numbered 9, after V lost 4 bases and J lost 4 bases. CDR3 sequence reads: CASSATETSGADTQYF. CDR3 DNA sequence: TGTGCCAGCAGTGCTACTGAGACTAGCGGTGCAGATACGCAGTATTTT.

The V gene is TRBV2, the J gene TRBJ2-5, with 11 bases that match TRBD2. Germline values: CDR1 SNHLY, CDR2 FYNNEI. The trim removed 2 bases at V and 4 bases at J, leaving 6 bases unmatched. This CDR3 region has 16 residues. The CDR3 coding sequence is TGTGCCAGCAGTGAACAAGGTCTAGCGGGGGGAGAGACCCAGTACTTC. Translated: CASSEQGLAGGETQYF. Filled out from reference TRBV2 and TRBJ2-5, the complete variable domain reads EPEVTQTPSHQVTQMGQEVILRCVPISNHLYFYWYRQILGQKVEFLVSFYNNEISEKSEIFDDQFSVERPDGSNFTLKIRSTKLEDSAMYFCASSEQGLAGGETQYFGPGTRLLVL.

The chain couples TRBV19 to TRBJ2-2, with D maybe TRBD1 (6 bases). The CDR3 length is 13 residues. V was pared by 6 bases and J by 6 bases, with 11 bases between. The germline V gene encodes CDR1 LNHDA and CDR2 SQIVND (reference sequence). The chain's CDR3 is CASSRWTAGELFF. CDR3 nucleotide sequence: TGTGCCAGTAGCCGATGGACAGCCGGGGAGCTGTTTTTT.

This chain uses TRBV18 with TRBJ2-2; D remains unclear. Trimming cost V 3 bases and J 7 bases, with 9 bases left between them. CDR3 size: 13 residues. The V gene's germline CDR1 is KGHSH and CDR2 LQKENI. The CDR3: CASSPVEVGELFF. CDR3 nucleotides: TGTGCCAGCTCACCGGTAGAGGTCGGGGAGCTGTTTTTT.

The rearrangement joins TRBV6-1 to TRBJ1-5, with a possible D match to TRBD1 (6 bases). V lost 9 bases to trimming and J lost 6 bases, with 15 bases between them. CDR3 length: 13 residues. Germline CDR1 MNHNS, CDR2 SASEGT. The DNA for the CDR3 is TGTGCCAGTGGACAGACCCGCGGTCAGCCCCAGCATTTT. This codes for CASGQTRGQPQHF.

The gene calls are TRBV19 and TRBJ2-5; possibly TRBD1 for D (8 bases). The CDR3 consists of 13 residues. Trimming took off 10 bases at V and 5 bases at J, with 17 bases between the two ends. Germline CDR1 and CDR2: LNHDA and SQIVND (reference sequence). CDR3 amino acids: CATYDRGGETQYF. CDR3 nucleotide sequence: TGTGCCACCTATGACAGGGGAGGGGAGACCCAGTACTTC.

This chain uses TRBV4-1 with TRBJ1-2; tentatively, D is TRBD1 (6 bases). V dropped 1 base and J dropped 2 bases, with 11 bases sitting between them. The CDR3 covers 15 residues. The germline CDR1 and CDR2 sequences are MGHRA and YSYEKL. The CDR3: CASSQGGRGNYGYTF. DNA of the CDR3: TGCGCCAGCAGCCAAGGGGGGAGGGGGAACTATGGCTACACCTTC.

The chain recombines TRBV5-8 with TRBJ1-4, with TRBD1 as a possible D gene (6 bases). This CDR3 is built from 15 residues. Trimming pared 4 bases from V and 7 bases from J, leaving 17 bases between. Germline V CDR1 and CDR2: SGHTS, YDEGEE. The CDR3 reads CASSPFGRGREKLFF. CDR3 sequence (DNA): TGTGCCAGCAGCCCGTTCGGCAGGGGACGTGAAAAACTGTTTTTT.

The CDR3 loop is CASRSTYEQYF. The CDR3 DNA is TGTGCCAGCAGAAGCACCTACGAGCAGTACTTC. The V call is TRBV6-6, the J call TRBJ2-7; D is ambiguous. This CDR3 region has 11 residues. V was trimmed by 6 bases and J by 2 bases, leaving 5 bases between them. Germline V lookup: CDR1 MNHNY, CDR2 SVGAGI (reference sequence).

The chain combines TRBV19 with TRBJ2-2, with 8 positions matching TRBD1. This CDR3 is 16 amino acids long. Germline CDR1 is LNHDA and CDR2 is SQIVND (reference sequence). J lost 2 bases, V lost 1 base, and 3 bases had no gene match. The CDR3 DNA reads TGTGCCAGTAGTATAGGGACAGGGATCAACACCGGGGAGCTGTTTTTT. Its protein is CASSIGTGINTGELFF.

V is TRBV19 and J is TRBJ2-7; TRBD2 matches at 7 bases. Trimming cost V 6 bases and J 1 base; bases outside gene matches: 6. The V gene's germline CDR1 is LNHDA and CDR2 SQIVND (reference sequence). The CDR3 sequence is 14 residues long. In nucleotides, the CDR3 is TGTGCCAGTAGAACAGCGGGGCCGTCCTACGAGCAGTACTTC. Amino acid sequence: CASRTAGPSYEQYF.

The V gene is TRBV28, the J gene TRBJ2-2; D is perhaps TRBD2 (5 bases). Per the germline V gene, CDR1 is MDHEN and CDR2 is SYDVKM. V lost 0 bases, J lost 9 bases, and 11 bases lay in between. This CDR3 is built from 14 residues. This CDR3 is CASSLWPSRRELFF. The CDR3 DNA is TGTGCCAGCAGTTTATGGCCTAGCCGCCGGGAGCTGTTTTTT.

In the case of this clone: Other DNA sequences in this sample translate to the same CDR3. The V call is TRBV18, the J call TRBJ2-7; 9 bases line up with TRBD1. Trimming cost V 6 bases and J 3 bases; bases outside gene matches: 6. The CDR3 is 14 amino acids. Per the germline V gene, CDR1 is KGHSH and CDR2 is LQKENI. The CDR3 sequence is CASSPRQGVYEQYV. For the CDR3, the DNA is TGTGCCAGCTCTCCTAGACAGGGGGTCTACGAGCAGTACGTC.

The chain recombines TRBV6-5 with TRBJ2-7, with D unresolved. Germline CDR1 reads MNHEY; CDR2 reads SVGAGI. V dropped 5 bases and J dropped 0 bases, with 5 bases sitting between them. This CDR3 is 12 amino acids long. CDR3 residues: CASSPNSYEQYF. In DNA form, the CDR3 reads TGTGCCAGCAGTCCAAACTCCTACGAGCAGTACTTC.

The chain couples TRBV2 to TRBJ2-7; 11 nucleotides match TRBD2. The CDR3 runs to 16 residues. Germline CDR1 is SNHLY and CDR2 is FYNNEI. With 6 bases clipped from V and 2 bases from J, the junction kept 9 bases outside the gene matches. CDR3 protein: CASSLGLADTTYEQYV. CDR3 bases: TGTGCCAGCAGCCTGGGACTAGCGGATACCACCTACGAGCAGTACGTC.

The CDR3 loop is CASSPHGGGRGEKLFF. CDR3 coding DNA: TGTGCCAGCAGCCCGCACGGGGGGGGAAGAGGTGAAAAACTGTTTTTT. The chain is built from TRBV7-9 and TRBJ1-4; TRBD1 might be the D (5 bases). The length of the CDR3 is 16 residues. Germline CDR1 SEHNR, CDR2 FQNEAQ (reference sequence). Trimming took off 5 bases at V and 7 bases at J, with 20 bases between the two ends. Full variable domain (remainder filled in from reference TRBV7-9 and TRBJ1-4): DTGVSQNPRHKITKRGQNVTFRCDPISEHNRLYWYRQTLGQGPEFLTYFQNEAQLEKSRLLSDRFSAERPKGSFSTLEIQRTEQGDSAMYLCASSPHGGGRGEKLFFGSGTQLSVL.

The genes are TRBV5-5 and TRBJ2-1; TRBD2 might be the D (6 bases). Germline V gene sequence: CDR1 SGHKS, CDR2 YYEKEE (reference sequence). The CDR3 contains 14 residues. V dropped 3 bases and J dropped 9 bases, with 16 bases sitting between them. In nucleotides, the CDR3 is TGTGCCAGCAGCTGGAGGGTTGCTGGGGGTGAGCAGTTCTTC. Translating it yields CASSWRVAGGEQFF.

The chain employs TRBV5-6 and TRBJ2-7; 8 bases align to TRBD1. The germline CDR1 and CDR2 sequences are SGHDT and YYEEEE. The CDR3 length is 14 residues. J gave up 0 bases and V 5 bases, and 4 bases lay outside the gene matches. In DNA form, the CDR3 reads TGTGCCAGCAGTCCGACAGGGGTCTCCTACGAGCAGTACGTC. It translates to CASSPTGVSYEQYV.

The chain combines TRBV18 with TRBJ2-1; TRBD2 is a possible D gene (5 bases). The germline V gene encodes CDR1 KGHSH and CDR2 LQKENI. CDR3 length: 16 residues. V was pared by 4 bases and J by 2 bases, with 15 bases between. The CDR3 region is CASSLPKPGTYNEQFF. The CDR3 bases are TGTGCCAGCTCACTTCCCAAGCCGGGGACCTACAATGAGCAGTTCTTC.

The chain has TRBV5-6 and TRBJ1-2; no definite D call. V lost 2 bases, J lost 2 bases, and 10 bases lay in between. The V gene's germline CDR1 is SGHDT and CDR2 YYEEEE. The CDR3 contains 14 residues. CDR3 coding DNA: TGTGCCAGCAGCTTCCAGTCCCTCAACTATGGCTACACCTTC. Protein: CASSFQSLNYGYTF.

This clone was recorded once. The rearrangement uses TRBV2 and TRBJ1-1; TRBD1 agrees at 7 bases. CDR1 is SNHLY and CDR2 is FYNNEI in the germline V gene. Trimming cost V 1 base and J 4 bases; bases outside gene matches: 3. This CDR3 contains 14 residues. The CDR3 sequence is CASSEDAGGTEAFF. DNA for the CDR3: TGTGCCAGCAGTGAAGACGCAGGGGGCACTGAAGCTTTCTTT.

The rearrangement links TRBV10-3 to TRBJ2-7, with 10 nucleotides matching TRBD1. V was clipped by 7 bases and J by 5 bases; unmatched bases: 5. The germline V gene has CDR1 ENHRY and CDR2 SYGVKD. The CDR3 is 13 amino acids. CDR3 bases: TGTGCCATCAAGGGACAGGGGATGGACGAGCAGTACTTC. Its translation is CAIKGQGMDEQYF.